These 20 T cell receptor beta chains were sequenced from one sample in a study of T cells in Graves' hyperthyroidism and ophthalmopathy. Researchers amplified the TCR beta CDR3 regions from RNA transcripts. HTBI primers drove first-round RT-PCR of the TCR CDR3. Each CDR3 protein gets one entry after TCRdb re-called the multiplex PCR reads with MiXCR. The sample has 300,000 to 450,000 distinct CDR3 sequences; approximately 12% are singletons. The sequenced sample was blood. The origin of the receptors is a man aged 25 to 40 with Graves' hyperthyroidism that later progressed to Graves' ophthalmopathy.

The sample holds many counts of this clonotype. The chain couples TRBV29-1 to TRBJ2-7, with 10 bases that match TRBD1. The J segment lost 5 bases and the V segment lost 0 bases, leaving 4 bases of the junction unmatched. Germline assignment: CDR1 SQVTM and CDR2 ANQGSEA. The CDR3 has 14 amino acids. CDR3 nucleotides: TGCAGCGTTGAAGATATGGACAGGGGGGACGAGCAGTACTTC. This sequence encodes CSVEDMDRGDEQYF.

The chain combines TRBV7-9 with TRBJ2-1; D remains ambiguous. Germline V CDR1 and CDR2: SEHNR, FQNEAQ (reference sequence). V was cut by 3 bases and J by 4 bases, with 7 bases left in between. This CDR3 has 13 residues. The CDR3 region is CASSFEEYNEQFF. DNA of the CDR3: TGTGCCAGCAGCTTTGAAGAGTACAATGAGCAGTTCTTC.

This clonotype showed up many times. CDR3 nucleotide sequence: TGTGCCAGCAGTTTATGGACGGTCGGAAACACCATATATTTT. Residues: CASSLWTVGNTIYF. J is TRBJ1-3 and V is TRBV28; D uncertain. The CDR3 totals 14 residues. Trimming cost V 0 bases and J 4 bases, with 7 bases left between them. Germline CDR1 is MDHEN and CDR2 is SYDVKM.

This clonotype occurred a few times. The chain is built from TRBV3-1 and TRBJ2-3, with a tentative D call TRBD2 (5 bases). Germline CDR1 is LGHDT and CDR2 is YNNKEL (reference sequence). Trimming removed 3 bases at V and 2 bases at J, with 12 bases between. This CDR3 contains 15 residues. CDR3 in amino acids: CASSQDSTSTDTQYF. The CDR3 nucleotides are TGTGCCAGCAGCCAGGACTCGACTTCCACAGATACGCAGTATTTT.

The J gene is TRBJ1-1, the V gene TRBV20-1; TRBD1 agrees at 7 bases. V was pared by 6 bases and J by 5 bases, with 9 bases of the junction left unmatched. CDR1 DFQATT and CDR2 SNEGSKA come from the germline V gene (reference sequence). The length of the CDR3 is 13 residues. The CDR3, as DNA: TGCAGTGCCAGGGGGGGAAGAGGGACTGAAGCTTTCTTT. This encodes CSARGGRGTEAFF.

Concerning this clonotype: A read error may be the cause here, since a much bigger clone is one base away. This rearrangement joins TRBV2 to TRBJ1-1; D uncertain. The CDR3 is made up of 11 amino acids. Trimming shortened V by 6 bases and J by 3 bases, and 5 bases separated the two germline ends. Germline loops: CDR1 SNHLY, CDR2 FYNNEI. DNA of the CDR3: TGTGCCAGCAGCCAAGACACTGAAGCTTTCTTT. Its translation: CASSQDTEAFF.

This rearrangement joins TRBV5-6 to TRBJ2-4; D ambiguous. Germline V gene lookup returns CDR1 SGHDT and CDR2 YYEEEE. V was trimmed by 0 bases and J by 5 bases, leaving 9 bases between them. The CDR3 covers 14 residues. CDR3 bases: TGTGCCAGCAGCTTGGGGCCTGGGGAAAACATTCAGTACTTC. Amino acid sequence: CASSLGPGENIQYF.

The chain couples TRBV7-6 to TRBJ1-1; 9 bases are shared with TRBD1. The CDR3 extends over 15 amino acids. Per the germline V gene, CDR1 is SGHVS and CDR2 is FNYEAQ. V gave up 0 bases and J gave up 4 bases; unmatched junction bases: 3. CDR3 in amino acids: CASSLAGQGLTEAFF. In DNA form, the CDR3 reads TGTGCCAGCAGCTTAGCGGGACAGGGTCTCACTGAAGCTTTCTTT.

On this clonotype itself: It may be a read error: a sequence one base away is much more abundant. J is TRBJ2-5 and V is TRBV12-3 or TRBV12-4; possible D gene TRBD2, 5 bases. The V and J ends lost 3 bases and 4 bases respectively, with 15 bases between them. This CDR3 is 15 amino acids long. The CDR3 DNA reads TGTGCCAGCAGTTTGGAGGCTAACGTAGGAGAGACCCAGTACTTC. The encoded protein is CASSLEANVGETQYF.

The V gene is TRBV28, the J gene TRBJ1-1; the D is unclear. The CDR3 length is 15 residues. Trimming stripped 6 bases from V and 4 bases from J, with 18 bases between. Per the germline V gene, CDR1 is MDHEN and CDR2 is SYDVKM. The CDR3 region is CASSQALLRSTEAFF. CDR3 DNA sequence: TGTGCCAGCAGCCAGGCGCTTCTCAGGAGCACTGAAGCTTTCTTT.

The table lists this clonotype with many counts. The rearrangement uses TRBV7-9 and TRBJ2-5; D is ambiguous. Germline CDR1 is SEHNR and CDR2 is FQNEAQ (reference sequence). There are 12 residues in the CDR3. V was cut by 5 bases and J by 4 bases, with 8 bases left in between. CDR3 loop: CASSGVVETQYF. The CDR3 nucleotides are TGTGCCAGCAGCGGGGTGGTAGAGACCCAGTACTTC.

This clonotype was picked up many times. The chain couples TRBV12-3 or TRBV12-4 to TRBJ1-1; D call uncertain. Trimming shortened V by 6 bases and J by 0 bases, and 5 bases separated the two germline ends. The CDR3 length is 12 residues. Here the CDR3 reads CASRRLNTEAFF. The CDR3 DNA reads TGTGCCAGCAGACGGTTGAACACTGAAGCTTTCTTT.

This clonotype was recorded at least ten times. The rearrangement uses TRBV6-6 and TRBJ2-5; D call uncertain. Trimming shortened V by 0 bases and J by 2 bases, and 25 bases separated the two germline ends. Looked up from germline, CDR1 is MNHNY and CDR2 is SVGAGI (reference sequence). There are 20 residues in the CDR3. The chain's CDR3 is CASSYSWDHNRDTRQETQYF. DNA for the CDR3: TGTGCCAGCAGTTACTCGTGGGATCATAACCGAGACACGCGTCAAGAGACCCAGTACTTC.

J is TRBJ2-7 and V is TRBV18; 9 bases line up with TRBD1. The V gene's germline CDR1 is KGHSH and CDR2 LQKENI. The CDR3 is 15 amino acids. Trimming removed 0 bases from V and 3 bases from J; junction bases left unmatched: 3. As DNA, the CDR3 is TGTGCCAGCTCACCACCGGGACAGGGTAACTACGAGCAGTACTTC. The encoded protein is CASSPPGQGNYEQYF. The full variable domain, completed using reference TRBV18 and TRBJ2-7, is NAGVMQNPRHLVRRRGQEARLRCSPMKGHSHVYWYRQLPEEGLKFMVYLQKENIIDESGMPKERFSAEFPKEGPSILRIQQVVRGDSAAYFCASSPPGQGNYEQYFGPGTRLTVT.

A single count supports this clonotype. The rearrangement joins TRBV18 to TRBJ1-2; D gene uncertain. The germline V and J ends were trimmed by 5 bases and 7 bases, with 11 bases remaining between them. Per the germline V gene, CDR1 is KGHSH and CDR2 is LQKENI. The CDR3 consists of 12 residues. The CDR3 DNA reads TGTGCCAGCTCATCGAATATGGGTGGCTACACCTTC. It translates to CASSSNMGGYTF. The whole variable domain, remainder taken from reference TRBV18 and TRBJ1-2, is NAGVMQNPRHLVRRRGQEARLRCSPMKGHSHVYWYRQLPEEGLKFMVYLQKENIIDESGMPKERFSAEFPKEGPSILRIQQVVRGDSAAYFCASSSNMGGYTFGSGTRLTVV.

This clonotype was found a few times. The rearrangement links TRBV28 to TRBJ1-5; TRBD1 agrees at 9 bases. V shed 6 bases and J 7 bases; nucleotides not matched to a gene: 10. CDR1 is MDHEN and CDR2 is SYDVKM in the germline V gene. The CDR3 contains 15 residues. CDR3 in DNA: TGTGCCAGCAGCAACGACAGGGGGGCGAGGCAGCCCCAGCATTTT. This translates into CASSNDRGARQPQHF.

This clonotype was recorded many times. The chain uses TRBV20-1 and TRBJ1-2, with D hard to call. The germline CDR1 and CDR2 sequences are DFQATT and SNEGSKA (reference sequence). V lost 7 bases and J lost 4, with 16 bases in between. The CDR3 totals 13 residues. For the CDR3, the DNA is TGCAGTGTTCTAGCGAGGGAGCTCTATGGCTACACCTTC. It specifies CSVLARELYGYTF.

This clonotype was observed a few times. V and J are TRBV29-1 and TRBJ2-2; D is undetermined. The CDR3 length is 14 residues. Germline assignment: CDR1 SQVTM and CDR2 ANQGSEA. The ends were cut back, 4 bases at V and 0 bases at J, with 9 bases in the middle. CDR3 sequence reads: CSVALGTNTGELFF. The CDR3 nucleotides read TGCAGCGTTGCGCTAGGGACGAACACCGGGGAGCTGTTTTTT.

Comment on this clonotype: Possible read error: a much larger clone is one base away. CDR3 nucleotides: TGTGCCTGGAGTGTCCCCCACAGGGTGCATCGTGGCTACACCTTC. Residues: CAWSVPHRVHRGYTF. The chain uses TRBV30 and TRBJ1-2, with a tentative D call TRBD1 (6 bases). This CDR3 region has 15 residues. With 0 bases removed from V and 7 bases from J, the gap between germline ends came to 18 bases. CDR1 and CDR2 (germline): GTSNPN, SVGIG (reference sequence). The complete variable domain, with remaining parts taken from reference TRBV30 and TRBJ1-2, reads SQTIHQWPATLVQPVGSPLSLECTVEGTSNPNLYWYRQAAGRGLQLLFYSVGIGQISSEVPQNLSASRPQDRQFILSSKKLLLSDSGFYLCAWSVPHRVHRGYTFGSGTRLTVV.

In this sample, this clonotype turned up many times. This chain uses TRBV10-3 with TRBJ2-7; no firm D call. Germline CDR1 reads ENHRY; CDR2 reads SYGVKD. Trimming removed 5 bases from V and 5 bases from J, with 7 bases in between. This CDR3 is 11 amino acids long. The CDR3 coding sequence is TGTGCCATCAGTAGGGATCACGAGCAGTACTTC. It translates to CAISRDHEQYF.